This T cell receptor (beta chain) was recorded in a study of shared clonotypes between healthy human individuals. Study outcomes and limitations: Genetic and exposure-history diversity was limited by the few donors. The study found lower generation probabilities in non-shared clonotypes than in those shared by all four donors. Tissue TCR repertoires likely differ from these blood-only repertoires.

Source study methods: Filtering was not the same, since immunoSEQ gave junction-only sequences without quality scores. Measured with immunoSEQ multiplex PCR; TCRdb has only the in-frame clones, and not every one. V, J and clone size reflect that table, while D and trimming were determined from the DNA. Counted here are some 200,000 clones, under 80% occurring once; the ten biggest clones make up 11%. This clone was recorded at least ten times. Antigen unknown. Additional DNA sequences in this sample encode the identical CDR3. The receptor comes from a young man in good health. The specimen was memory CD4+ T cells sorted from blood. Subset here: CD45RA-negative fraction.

The CDR3 DNA is TGTGCCAGCAGTTCCCCTAGCGGGCCCTCCTACAATGAGCAGTTCTTC. This translates into CASSSPSGPSYNEQFF. V usage is TRBV27 and J usage is TRBJ2-1, with 8 bases matching TRBD2. The junction had 5 bases not matched to a gene; V was cut back by 4 bases and J by 0 bases. Germline CDR1 MNHEY, CDR2 SMNVEV (reference sequence). This CDR3 comprises 16 residues.